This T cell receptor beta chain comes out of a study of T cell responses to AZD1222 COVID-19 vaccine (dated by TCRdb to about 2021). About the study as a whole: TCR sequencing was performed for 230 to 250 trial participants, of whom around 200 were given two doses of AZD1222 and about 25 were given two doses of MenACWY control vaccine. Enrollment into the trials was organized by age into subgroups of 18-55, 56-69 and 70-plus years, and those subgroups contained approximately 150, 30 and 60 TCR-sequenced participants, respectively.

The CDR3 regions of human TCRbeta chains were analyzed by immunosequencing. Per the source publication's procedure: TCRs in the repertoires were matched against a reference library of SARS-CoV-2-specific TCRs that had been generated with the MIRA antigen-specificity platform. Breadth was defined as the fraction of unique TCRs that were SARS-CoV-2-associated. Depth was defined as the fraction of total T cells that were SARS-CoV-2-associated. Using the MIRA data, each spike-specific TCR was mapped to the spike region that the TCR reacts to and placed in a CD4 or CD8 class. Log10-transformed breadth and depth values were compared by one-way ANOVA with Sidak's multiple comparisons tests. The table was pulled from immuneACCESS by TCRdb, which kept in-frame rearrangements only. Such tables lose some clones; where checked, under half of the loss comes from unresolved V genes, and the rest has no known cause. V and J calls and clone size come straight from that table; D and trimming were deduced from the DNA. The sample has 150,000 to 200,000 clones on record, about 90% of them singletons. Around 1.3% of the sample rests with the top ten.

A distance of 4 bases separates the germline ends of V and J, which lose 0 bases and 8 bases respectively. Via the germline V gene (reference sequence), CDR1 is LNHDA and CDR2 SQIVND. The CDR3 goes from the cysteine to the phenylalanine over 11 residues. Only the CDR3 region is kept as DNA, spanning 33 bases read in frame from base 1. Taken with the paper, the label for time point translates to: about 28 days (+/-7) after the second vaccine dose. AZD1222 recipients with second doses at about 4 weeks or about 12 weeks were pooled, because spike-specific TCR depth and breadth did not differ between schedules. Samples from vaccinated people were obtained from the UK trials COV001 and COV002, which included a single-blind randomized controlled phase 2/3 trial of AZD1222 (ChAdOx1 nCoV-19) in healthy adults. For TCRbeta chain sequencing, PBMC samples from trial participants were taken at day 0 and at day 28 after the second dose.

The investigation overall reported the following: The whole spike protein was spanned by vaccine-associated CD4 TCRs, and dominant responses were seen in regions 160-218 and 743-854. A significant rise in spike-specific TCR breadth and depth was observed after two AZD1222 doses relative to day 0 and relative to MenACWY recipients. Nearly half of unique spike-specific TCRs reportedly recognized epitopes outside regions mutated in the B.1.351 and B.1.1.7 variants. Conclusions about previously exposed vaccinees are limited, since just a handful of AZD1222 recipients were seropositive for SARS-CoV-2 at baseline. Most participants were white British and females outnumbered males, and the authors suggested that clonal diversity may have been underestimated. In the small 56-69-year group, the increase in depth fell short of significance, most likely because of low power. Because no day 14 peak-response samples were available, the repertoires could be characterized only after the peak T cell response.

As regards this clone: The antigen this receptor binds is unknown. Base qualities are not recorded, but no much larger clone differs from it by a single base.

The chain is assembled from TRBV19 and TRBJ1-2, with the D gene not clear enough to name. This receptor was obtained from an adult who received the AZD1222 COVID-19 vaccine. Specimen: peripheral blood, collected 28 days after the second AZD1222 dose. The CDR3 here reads CASSIDRGYTF. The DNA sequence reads TGTGCCAGTAGTATAGACAGGGGCTACACCTTC.